A single sample is the source of the 14 T cell receptor beta chains below, sequenced in a study of blood T cell repertoires in COVID-19. TCRdb's table, derived via immunoSEQ multiplex PCR, lists solely in-frame clones and lacks some. Here the sample spans fewer than 70,000 clones, around 80% being singletons. Sequencing used peripheral blood. The receptors shown here come from a woman aged 55-69 years with acute or convalescent COVID-19.

This sequence joins TRBV19 and TRBJ2-5; TRBD1 matches at 8 bases. V shed 5 bases, J shed 3 bases, and the junction held 11 bases outside the gene matches. This CDR3 contains 16 residues. Germline CDR1 reads LNHDA; CDR2 reads SQIVND (reference sequence). For the CDR3, the DNA is TGTGCCAGTAGTCCCCGGGACGGACAGGGAGAAGAGACCCAGTACTTC. As protein: CASSPRDGQGEETQYF.

The chain uses TRBV19 and TRBJ1-5, with 10 bases identical to TRBD1. CDR1 is LNHDA and CDR2 is SQIVND in the germline V gene (reference sequence). CDR3 length: 14 residues. V was clipped by 4 bases and J by 4 bases; unmatched bases: 1. The CDR3 spells CASSRDRGNQPQHF. CDR3 DNA: TGTGCCAGTAGTAGGGACAGGGGAAATCAGCCCCAGCATTTT.

The gene calls are TRBV5-1 and TRBJ1-2; 11 bases align to TRBD1. The CDR3 has 16 residues. Germline V gives CDR1 SGHRS, CDR2 YFSETQ. V was clipped by 4 bases and J by 4 bases; unmatched bases: 9. CDR3 sequence: CASSDAGTGGPYGYTF. CDR3 nucleotide sequence: TGCGCCAGCAGCGATGCCGGGACAGGGGGTCCCTATGGCTACACCTTC.

The V call is TRBV12-3 or TRBV12-4, the J call TRBJ2-1; TRBD1 is a possible D gene (5 bases). The V gene lost 3 bases and the J gene lost 7 bases, with 10 bases spanning the gap. The CDR3 covers 13 residues. The CDR3 DNA reads TGTGCCAGCAGTTTTAGCAGGGTGAATGAGCAGTTCTTC. This translates into CASSFSRVNEQFF.

The chain carries TRBV10-2 and TRBJ2-7; D is possibly TRBD1 (5 bases). Trimming left V 3 bases short and J 4 bases short, with 13 bases between. Germline assignment: CDR1 WSHSY and CDR2 SAAADI. There are 14 residues in the CDR3. CDR3 in DNA: TGCGCCAGCAGTGACCAGGGTTCTTTTTACGAGCAGTACTTC. Amino acids: CASSDQGSFYEQYF.

The V gene is TRBV29-1, the J gene TRBJ2-7, with TRBD1 identical over 10 bases. CDR1 is SQVTM and CDR2 is ANQGSEA in the germline V gene. Losses at the gene ends were 7 bases for V and 2 bases for J; bases not matched to a gene: 5. The CDR3 sequence is 13 residues long. CDR3 DNA: TGCAGCGCTGGACAGGGGGGAGCCTACGAGCAGTACTTC. It is translated as CSAGQGGAYEQYF.

The V call is TRBV2, the J call TRBJ1-6, with D possibly matching TRBD1 (5 bases). The CDR3 runs 14 residues. Trimming removed 6 bases at V and 6 bases at J, with 12 bases between. Germline CDR1 and CDR2: SNHLY and FYNNEI. The CDR3 DNA follows: TGTGCCAGCAGAGCGGGACTCGTTAATTCACCCCTCCACTTT. As protein: CASRAGLVNSPLHF.

In this sample, this clone turned up once. In DNA form, the CDR3 reads TGTGCCAGCTCACCCCCGGGACAGGGGATCTACGAGCAGTACTTC. Residues: CASSPPGQGIYEQYF. V and J are TRBV18 and TRBJ2-7; 10 bases are a match to TRBD1. J was trimmed by 3 bases and V by 3 bases; bases with no gene match: 5. Germline CDR1 KGHSH, CDR2 LQKENI. The CDR3 consists of 15 residues. Filled out from reference TRBV18 and TRBJ2-7, the complete variable domain reads NAGVMQNPRHLVRRRGQEARLRCSPMKGHSHVYWYRQLPEEGLKFMVYLQKENIIDESGMPKERFSAEFPKEGPSILRIQQVVRGDSAAYFCASSPPGQGIYEQYFGPGTRLTVT.

The J gene is TRBJ1-1, the V gene TRBV6-1; D unresolved. The CDR3 covers 15 residues. Trimming stripped 2 bases from V and 2 bases from J, with 12 bases between. The germline V gene encodes CDR1 MNHNS and CDR2 SASEGT. The CDR3 spells CASSEYSGVNTEAFF. Written as DNA, the CDR3 is TGTGCCAGCAGTGAATATTCCGGGGTAAACACTGAAGCTTTCTTT.

This clone is a singleton in its sample. CDR3 nucleotides: TGTGCCAGTATCCCCCCGAATCAGGGTAACACTGAAGCTTTCTTT. It yields the protein CASIPPNQGNTEAFF. The chain carries TRBV19 and TRBJ1-1, with a possible D match to TRBD1 (5 bases). The CDR3 sequence is 15 residues long. Germline V CDR1 and CDR2: LNHDA, SQIVND (reference sequence). Trimming left V 7 bases short and J 2 bases short, with 17 bases between.

V is TRBV2 and J is TRBJ2-3; 10 bases map to TRBD2. Germline-derived CDR1 and CDR2 are SNHLY and FYNNEI. The CDR3 is 14 amino acids. V was clipped by 4 bases and J by 5 bases; unmatched bases: 3. The CDR3 sequence is CASSGGLAKDTQYF. The CDR3 DNA is TGTGCCAGCAGTGGGGGACTAGCGAAAGATACGCAGTATTTT.

The V gene is TRBV7-8, the J gene TRBJ2-7; maybe TRBD1 (6 bases). This CDR3 contains 14 residues. Trimming removed 5 bases from V and 3 bases from J, with 14 bases in between. Per the germline V gene, CDR1 is SGHVS and CDR2 is FQNEAQ. The CDR3 DNA reads TGTGCCAGCAGCCCTCCACAGGGATACTACGAGCAGTACTTC. Encoded protein: CASSPPQGYYEQYF. The variable domain in full, with the rest retrieved from reference TRBV7-8 and TRBJ2-7, is GAGVSQSPRYKVAKRGQDVALRCDPISGHVSLFWYQQALGQGPEFLTYFQNEAQLDKSGLPSDRFFAERPEGSVSTLKIQRTQQEDSAVYLCASSPPQGYYEQYFGPGTRLTVT.

The J gene is TRBJ2-3, the V gene TRBV5-6, with D uncertain. Germline loops: CDR1 SGHDT, CDR2 YYEEEE. This CDR3 is built from 10 residues. Trimming took off 4 bases at V and 14 bases at J, with 11 bases between the two ends. CDR3 bases: TGTGCCAGCAGCCCCAAACTGCGGTATTTT. Its translation is CASSPKLRYF.

The chain employs TRBV25-1 and TRBJ1-4; TRBD1 is a possible D gene (5 bases). The CDR3 is 15 residues long. CDR1 and CDR2 (germline): MGHDK, SYGVNS. Trimming left V 0 bases short and J 7 bases short, with 12 bases between. The CDR3 nucleotides read TGTGCCAGCAGTGAATACGGGCCGGGGGGTGAAAAACTGTTTTTT. This codes for CASSEYGPGGEKLFF.